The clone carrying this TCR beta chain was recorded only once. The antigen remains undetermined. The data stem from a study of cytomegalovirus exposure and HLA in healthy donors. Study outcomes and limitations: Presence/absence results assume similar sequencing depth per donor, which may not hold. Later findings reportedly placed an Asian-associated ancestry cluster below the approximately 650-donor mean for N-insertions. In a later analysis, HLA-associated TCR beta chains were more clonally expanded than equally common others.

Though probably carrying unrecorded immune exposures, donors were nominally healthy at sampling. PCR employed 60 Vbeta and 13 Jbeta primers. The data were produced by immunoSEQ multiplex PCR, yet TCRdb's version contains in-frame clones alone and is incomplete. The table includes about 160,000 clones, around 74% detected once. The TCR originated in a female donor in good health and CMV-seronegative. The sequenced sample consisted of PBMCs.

The CDR3, as DNA: TGTGCCAGCAGTGAAACGCGGGACAGGGGCTACGAGCAGTACTTC. This sequence encodes CASSETRDRGYEQYF. V and J are TRBV25-1 and TRBJ2-7; the match to TRBD1 covers 10 bases. The ends lost 2 bases at V and 3 bases at J; junction bases unmatched: 4. The germline V gene encodes CDR1 MGHDK and CDR2 SYGVNS. The CDR3 totals 15 residues.